These 5 T cell receptor beta chains were all obtained from the same sample, sequenced in a study of control samples from healthy donors and cancer patients. Sequencing used immunoSEQ multiplex PCR; TCRdb keeps in-frame clones, though not all of them. Altogether more than 75,000 clones are present, 89% being singletons, with the ten largest covering 4.5% to 7%. Sequencing was performed on blood. The receptors shown here come from a man aged 45-65 years in good health.

The chain uses TRBV30 and TRBJ1-2; no clear D gene. V lost 2 bases and J lost 10, with 11 bases in between. This CDR3 is 11 amino acids long. Germline CDR1 and CDR2: GTSNPN and SVGIG (reference sequence). CDR3 residues: CAWSTAVLYTF. In DNA form, the CDR3 reads TGTGCCTGGAGTACGGCCGTACTCTACACCTTC.

CDR3 nucleotides: TGCGCCAGTAATAAGATCAGTCCGGGACTAGCGGGGAATGAGCAGTTCTTC. Its protein is CASNKISPGLAGNEQFF. The chain recombines TRBV5-1 with TRBJ2-1; 13 positions agree with TRBD2. V lost 8 bases to trimming and J lost 7 bases; unmatched junction nucleotides: 15. The CDR3 loop spans 17 amino acids. Germline V gene lookup returns CDR1 SGHRS and CDR2 YFSETQ.

V is TRBV27 and J is TRBJ1-1, with D hard to call. The CDR3 is made up of 12 amino acids. Germline loops: CDR1 MNHEY, CDR2 SMNVEV (reference sequence). V lost 5 bases, J lost 2 bases, and 6 bases lay in between. The CDR3 DNA follows: TGTGCCAGCAGTGCCTTCAACACTGAAGCTTTCTTT. Translating it yields CASSAFNTEAFF.

The DNA for the CDR3 is TGTGCCAGCTACCCTGGGGGGGGAAACTATGGCTACACCTTC. This encodes CASYPGGGNYGYTF. The gene calls are TRBV5-4 and TRBJ1-2; tentatively, D is TRBD1 (5 bases). There are 14 residues in the CDR3. The V gene lost 7 bases and the J gene lost 2 bases, with 15 bases spanning the gap. CDR1 and CDR2 (germline): SGHNT, YYREEE (reference sequence).

This clone was recorded once. The gene calls are TRBV11-3 and TRBJ1-5, with D perhaps matching TRBD1 (5 bases). This CDR3 region has 18 residues. Per germline, CDR1 SGHNT and CDR2 YENEEA. The V end lost 5 bases, the J end lost 2 bases, and 22 bases lay between the germline ends. The CDR3 DNA is TGTGCCAGCAGCACACCACCGTACGGGGCATGGGGCAATCAGCCCCAGCATTTT. This encodes CASSTPPYGAWGNQPQHF.